This T cell receptor beta chain was found in a study of CD8 T cells in Susac syndrome (dated by TCRdb to between 2017 and 2020). The study in broad terms: Repertoire sequencing was used to test whether CD8+ T cell activation and differentiation in Susac syndrome was antigen driven.

RNA was extracted using the RNeasy kit, and about 0.5 to 1 microgram was reverse transcribed with random hexamers. The immunoSEQ multiplex PCR assay, covering 54 Vbeta and 13 Jbeta segments, was used to amplify TCR beta CDR3 regions. To correct PCR amplification bias, a synthetic template baseline was used for both primer optimization and computational correction. The paper's data handling went like this. Only productive sequences were kept, with reads annotated to V, D and J genes according to IMGT and analyzed in immunoSEQ Analyzer. To calculate clonality, Shannon entropy was normalized by log2 of the number of productive unique sequences and then subtracted from one. For each patient and control, public and private clones were evaluated among the 100 most prevalent clones. Clones were defined as Susac-specific if absent from the healthy and MS cohorts, from under 1,200 published viral clones and from other ImmuneACCESS disease sequences. TCRdb handled the public reads itself, with Q25 trimming in fastp and clone calling in MiXCR, and kept productive beta chains. Every entry covers one CDR3 protein and lists the most common genes and DNA from its rows. TCRdb's processing, not the authors' own work, is the source of the V and J calls. Within this sample are 150,000 to 200,000 distinct CDR3 sequences, with around 90% of them counted one time only. Under 0.085% of the sample is held by the ten biggest clonotypes.

What the authors observed across the whole study: The study acknowledged that relatively few individuals were included in the TCR sequencing and HLA analysis.

In regard to this clonotype: Its antigen is unknown. No much larger clone is present one base from it, and per-base qualities are unavailable.

Peripheral blood CD8+ and CD4+ T cells from healthy donors, Susac syndrome patients and multiple sclerosis patients were profiled using high-throughput TCR beta sequencing. Healthy donors were included as age- and sex-matched controls. CD8+ TEMRA cells were enriched by FACS, while bulk CD8+ and CD4+ T cells were purified by magnetic negative isolation. Blood was collected in EDTA tubes and processed within 24 hours, with PBMCs isolated through density gradient centrifugation. PBMCs intended for TCR sequencing were cryopreserved in liquid nitrogen and were subsequently thawed in a 37 degrees C water bath. The sorted or isolated CD4+, CD8+ and CD8+ TEMRA cells reached a purity of at least 90%. The germline V gene (reference sequence) sets CDR1 to DFQATT and CDR2 to SNEGSKA. The CDR3 runs 13 amino acids, cysteine and phenylalanine included. Left in the record is the CDR3 DNA by itself, 39 bases read in frame from the first base. V trim: 2 bases; J trim: 5 bases; unmatched bases: 1.

The source material was CD4+ T cells from PBMCs. The origin of this receptor is a human donor in good health. The receptor chain draws on TRBV20-1 and TRBJ2-5, and 11 junction bases match TRBD2. The CDR3: CSARPSGGETQYF. The nucleotide sequence is given as TGCAGTGCTAGACCTAGCGGGGGGGAGACCCAGTACTTC.